This TCR beta chain was retrieved from a study of cytomegalovirus exposure and HLA in healthy donors. General study points: Later examination showed HLA-associated TCR beta chains had greater clonal expansion than equally common others. Being productive about 87% or about 30% of the time was typical of most TCR beta V segments in an earlier analysis.

Germline V gene lookup returns CDR1 SGHKS and CDR2 YYEKEE (reference sequence). The CDR3 covers 17 residues. V was cut by 1 base and J by 0 bases, with 11 bases left in between. Amplification used 60 Vbeta primers and 13 Jbeta primers. Libraries were prepared by immunoSEQ multiplex PCR; TCRdb keeps only in-frame clonotypes and omits some of them. The data contain about 150,000 clones, around 80% of them singletons. On this clone itself: Its target is not known.

Input material: PBMCs. This TCR was sampled from a middle-aged woman in good health and CMV-seronegative. The V and J genes are TRBV5-5 and TRBJ2-6; D is perhaps TRBD1 (5 bases). CDR3 protein: CASSLQGDSSGANVLTF. In nucleotides, the CDR3 is TGTGCCAGCAGCTTGCAGGGTGATAGCTCTGGGGCCAACGTCCTGACTTTC.